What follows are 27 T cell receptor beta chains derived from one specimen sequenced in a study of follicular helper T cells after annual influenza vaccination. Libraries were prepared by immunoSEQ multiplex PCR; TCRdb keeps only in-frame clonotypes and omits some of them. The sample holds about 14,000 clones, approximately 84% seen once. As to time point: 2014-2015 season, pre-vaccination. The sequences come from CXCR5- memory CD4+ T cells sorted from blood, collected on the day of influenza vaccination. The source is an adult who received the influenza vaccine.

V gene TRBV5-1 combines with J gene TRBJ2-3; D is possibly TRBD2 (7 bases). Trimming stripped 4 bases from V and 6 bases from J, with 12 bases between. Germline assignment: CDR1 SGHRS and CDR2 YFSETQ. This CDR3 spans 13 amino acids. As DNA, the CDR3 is TGCGCCAGCAGCCCGGGGGGCCCGGATACGCAGTATTTT. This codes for CASSPGGPDTQYF.

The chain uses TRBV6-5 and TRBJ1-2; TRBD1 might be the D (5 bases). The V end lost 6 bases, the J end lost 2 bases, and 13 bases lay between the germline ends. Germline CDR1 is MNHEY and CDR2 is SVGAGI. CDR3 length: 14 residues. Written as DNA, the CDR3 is TGTGCCAGCAGACCGGGGACGGGAAACTATGGCTACACCTTC. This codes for CASRPGTGNYGYTF.

CDR3 DNA sequence: TGTGCCAGCAGCCGCGTGGACGGGGAAAAACTGTTTTTT. This translates into CASSRVDGEKLFF. The chain links TRBV5-5 to TRBJ1-4; D is ambiguous. The CDR3 is 13 residues long. From germline, CDR1 is SGHKS and CDR2 YYEKEE (reference sequence). V gave up 4 bases and J gave up 8 bases, with 12 bases separating them.

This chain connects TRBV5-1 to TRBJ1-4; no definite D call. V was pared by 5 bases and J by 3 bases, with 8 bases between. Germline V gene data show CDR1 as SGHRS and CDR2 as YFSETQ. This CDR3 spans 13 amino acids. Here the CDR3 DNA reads TGCGCCAGCAGTGACGGCGCTAATGAAAAACTGTTTTTT. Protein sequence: CASSDGANEKLFF.

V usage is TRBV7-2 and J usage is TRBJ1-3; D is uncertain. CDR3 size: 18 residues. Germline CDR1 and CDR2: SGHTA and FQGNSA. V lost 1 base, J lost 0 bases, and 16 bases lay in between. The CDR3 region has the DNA TGTGCCAGCAGCTTAGATAGCGGTCGGTGGTTCTCTGGAAACACCATATATTTT. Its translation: CASSLDSGRWFSGNTIYF.

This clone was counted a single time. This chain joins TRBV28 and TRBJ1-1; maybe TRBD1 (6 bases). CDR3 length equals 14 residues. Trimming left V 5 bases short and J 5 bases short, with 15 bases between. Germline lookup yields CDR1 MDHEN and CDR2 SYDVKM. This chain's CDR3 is CASSPLQGRTEAFF. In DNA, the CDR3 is TGTGCCAGCAGTCCACTACAGGGCCGGACTGAAGCTTTCTTT.

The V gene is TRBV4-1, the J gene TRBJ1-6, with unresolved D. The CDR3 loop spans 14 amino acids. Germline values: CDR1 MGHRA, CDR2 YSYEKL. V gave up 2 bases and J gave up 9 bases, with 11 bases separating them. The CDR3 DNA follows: TGCGCCAGCAGCCAATTCGGTACTGGTTCACCCCTCCACTTT. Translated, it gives CASSQFGTGSPLHF.

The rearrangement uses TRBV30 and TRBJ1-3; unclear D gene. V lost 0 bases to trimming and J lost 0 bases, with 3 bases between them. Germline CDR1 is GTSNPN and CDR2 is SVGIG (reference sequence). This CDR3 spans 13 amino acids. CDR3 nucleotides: TGTGCCTGGAGTGTCCCCTCTGGAAACACCATATATTTT. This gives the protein CAWSVPSGNTIYF.

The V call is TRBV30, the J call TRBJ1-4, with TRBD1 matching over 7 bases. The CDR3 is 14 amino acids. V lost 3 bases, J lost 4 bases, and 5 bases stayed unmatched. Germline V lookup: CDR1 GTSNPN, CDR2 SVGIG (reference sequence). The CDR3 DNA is TGTGCCTGGAGCCGCCGGGACAGTAATGAAAAACTGTTTTTT. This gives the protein CAWSRRDSNEKLFF.

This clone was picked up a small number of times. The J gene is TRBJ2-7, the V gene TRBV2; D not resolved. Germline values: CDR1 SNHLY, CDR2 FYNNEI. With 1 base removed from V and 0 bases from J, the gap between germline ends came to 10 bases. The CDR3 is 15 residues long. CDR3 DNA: TGTGCCAGCAGTGAAGACGGTGCCCCCTCCTACGAGCAGTACTTC. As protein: CASSEDGAPSYEQYF.

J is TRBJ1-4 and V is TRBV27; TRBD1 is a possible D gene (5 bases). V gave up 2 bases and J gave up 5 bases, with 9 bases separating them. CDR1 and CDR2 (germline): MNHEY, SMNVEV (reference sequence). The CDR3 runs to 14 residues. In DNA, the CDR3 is TGTGCCAGCAGTTTAAGCAGGGACAATGAAAAACTGTTTTTT. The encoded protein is CASSLSRDNEKLFF.

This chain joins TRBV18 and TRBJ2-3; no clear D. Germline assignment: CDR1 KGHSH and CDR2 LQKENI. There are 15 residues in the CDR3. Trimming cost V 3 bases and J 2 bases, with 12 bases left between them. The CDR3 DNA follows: TGTGCCAGCTCACCCCGTGGGCCCTACACAGATACGCAGTATTTT. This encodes CASSPRGPYTDTQYF.

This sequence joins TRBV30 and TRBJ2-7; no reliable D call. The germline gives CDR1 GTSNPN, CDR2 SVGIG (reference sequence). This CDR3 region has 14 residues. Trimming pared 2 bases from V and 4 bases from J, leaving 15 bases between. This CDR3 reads CAWSPAHGKYEQYF. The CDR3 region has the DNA TGTGCCTGGAGTCCGGCGCACGGAAAATACGAGCAGTACTTC. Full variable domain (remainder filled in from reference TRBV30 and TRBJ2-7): SQTIHQWPATLVQPVGSPLSLECTVEGTSNPNLYWYRQAAGRGLQLLFYSVGIGQISSEVPQNLSASRPQDRQFILSSKKLLLSDSGFYLCAWSPAHGKYEQYFGPGTRLTVT.

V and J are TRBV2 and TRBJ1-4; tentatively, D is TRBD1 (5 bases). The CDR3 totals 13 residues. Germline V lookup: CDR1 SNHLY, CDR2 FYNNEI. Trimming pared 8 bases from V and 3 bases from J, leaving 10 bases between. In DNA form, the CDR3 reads TGTGCCAGCTGCGGGACTTCTAATGAAAAACTGTTTTTT. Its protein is CASCGTSNEKLFF. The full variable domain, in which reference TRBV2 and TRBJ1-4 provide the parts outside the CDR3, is EPEVTQTPSHQVTQMGQEVILRCVPISNHLYFYWYRQILGQKVEFLVSFYNNEISEKSEIFDDQFSVERPDGSNFTLKIRSTKLEDSAMYFCASCGTSNEKLFFGSGTQLSVL.

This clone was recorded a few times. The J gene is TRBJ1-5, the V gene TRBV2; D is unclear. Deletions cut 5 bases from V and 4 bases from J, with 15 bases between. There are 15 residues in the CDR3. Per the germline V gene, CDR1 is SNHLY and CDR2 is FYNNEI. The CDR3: CASSPDGLSNQPQHF. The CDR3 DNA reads TGTGCCAGCAGTCCGGACGGACTTTCGAATCAGCCCCAGCATTTT.

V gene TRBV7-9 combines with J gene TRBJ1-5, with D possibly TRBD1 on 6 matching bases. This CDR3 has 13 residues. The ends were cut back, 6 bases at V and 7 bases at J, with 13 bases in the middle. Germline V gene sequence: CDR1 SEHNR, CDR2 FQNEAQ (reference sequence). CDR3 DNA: TGTGCCAGCAGTCCGAGGGGGGAACAGCCCCAGCATTTT. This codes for CASSPRGEQPQHF.

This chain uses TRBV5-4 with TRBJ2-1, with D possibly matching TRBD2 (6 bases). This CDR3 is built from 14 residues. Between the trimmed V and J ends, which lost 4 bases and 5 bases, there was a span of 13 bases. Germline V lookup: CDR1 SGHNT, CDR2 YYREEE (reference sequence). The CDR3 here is CASSRKGGDNEQFF. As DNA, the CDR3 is TGTGCCAGCAGCCGGAAAGGCGGGGACAATGAGCAGTTCTTC.

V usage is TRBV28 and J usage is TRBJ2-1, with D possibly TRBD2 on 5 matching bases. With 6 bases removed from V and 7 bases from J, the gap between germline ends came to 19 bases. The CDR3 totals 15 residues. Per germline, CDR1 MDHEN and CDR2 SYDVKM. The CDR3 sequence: CASSWRLAKENEQFF. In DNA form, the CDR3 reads TGTGCCAGCAGCTGGCGGCTAGCCAAGGAGAATGAGCAGTTCTTC.

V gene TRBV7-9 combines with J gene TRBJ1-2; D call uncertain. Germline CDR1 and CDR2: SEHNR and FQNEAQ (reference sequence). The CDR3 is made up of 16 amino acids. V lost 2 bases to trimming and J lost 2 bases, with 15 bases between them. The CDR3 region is CASSLLQSMSNYGYTF. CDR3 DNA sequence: TGTGCCAGCAGCTTATTGCAGAGCATGTCCAACTATGGCTACACCTTC.

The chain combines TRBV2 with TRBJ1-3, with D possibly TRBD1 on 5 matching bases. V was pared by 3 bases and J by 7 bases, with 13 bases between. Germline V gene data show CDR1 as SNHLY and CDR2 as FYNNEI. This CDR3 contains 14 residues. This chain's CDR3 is CASSDGVRGNTIYF. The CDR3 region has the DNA TGTGCCAGCAGTGATGGGGTGAGGGGTAACACCATATATTTT.

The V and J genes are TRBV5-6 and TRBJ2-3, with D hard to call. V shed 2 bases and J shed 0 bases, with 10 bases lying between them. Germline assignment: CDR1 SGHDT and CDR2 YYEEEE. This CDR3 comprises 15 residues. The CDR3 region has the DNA TGTGCCAGCAGCTTCCGACACCCTAGCACAGATACGCAGTATTTT. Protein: CASSFRHPSTDTQYF. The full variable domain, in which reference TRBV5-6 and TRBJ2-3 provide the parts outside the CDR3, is DAGVTQSPTHLIKTRGQQVTLRCSPKSGHDTVSWYQQALGQGPQFIFQYYEEEERQRGNFPDRFSGHQFPNYSSELNVNALLLGDSALYLCASSFRHPSTDTQYFGPGTRLTVL.

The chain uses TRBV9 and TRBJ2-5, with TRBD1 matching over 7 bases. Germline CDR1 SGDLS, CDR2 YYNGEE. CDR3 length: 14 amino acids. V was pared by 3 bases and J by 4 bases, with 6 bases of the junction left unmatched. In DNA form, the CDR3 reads TGTGCCAGCAGCGGACAGGGTTTGAGAGAGACCCAGTACTTC. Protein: CASSGQGLRETQYF.

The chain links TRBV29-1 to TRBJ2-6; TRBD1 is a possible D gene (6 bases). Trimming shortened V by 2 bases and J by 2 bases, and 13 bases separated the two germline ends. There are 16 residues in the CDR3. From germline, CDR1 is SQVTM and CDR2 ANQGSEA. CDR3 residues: CSVEKQGAPGANVLTF. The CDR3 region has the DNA TGCAGCGTTGAAAAACAGGGAGCTCCTGGGGCCAACGTCCTGACTTTC. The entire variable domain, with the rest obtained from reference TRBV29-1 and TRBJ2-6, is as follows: SAVISQKPSRDICQRGTSLTIQCQVDSQVTMMFWYRQQPGQSLTLIATANQGSEATYESGFVIDKFPISRPNLTFSTLTVSNMSPEDSSIYLCSVEKQGAPGANVLTFGAGSRLTVL.

The DNA for the CDR3 is TGTGCCAGCAGTTTAGGACAGAGTGGGGACACCATATATTTT. Protein product: CASSLGQSGDTIYF. The V and J genes are TRBV28 and TRBJ1-3; TRBD1 might be the D (6 bases). Trimming pared 2 bases from V and 8 bases from J, leaving 13 bases between. The CDR3 extends over 14 amino acids. Germline CDR1 reads MDHEN; CDR2 reads SYDVKM.

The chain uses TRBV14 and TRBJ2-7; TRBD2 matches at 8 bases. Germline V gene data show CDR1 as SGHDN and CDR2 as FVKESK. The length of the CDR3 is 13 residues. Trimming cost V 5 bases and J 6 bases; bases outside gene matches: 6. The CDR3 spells CASSERLASEQYF. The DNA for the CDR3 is TGTGCCAGCAGCGAACGACTAGCGAGCGAGCAGTACTTC.

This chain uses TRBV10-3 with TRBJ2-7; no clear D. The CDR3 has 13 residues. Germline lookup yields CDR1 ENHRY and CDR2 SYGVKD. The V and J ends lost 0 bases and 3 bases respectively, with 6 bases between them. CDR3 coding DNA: TGTGCCATCAGTGAGTCTAACATCTACGAGCAGTACTTC. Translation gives CAISESNIYEQYF.

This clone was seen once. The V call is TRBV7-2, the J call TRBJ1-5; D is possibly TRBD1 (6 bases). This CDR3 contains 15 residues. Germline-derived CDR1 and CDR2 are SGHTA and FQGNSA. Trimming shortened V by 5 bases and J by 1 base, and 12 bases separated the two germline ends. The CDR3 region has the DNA TGTGCCAGCAGCCCCGTCGGACAGAGCAATCAGCCCCAGCATTTT. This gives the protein CASSPVGQSNQPQHF.